Listed here are 13 T cell receptor beta chains from one sample, sequenced in a study of T cells after yellow fever vaccination. TCRdb fed the 5' RACE reads into MiXCR, producing one record per CDR3 protein. This sample carries almost 600,000 distinct CDR3 sequences, around an eighth of them seen once, and the ten largest clones take about 14%. The material sequenced was PBMCs, taken on the day of the yellow fever booster vaccination. Receptor source: a man between 25 and 39 years old who received the YFV17D yellow fever vaccine.

In its sample, this clonotype was seen a few times. The chain couples TRBV4-2 to TRBJ1-4, with D possibly TRBD1 on 5 matching bases. The CDR3 has 18 residues. Trimming removed 4 bases at V and 0 bases at J, with 18 bases between. The germline CDR1 and CDR2 sequences are LGHNA and YNFKEQ. The CDR3 DNA follows: TGTGCCAGCAGCCCCGACAGCACCCGATCTGCAACTAATGAAAAACTGTTTTTT. Residues: CASSPDSTRSATNEKLFF.

This clonotype was seen a single time. The genes are TRBV20-1 and TRBJ2-1; D may be TRBD2 (5 bases). CDR3 length equals 16 residues. The germline CDR1 and CDR2 sequences are DFQATT and SNEGSKA (reference sequence). V was shortened by 3 bases and J by 0 bases, with 15 bases between the two germline ends. The DNA for the CDR3 is TGCAGTGCTAGCCGACCGAGCGGCCTCTCCTACAATGAGCAGTTCTTC. The encoded protein is CSASRPSGLSYNEQFF.

This clonotype was observed a few times. The J gene is TRBJ2-7, the V gene TRBV20-1, with D perhaps being TRBD1 or TRBD2 (5 bases each). Per germline, CDR1 DFQATT and CDR2 SNEGSKA (reference sequence). V lost 3 bases and J lost 3, with 12 bases in between. The CDR3 has 13 residues. The DNA of the CDR3 is TGCAGTGCTAGTCGGGACGGAGACTACGAGCAGTACTTC. Translated, it gives CSASRDGDYEQYF.

The chain is built from TRBV30 and TRBJ1-1; D gene ambiguous. Deletions cut 3 bases from V and 1 base from J, with 9 bases between. The CDR3 covers 13 residues. Germline CDR1 is GTSNPN and CDR2 is SVGIG (reference sequence). CDR3 DNA sequence: TGTGCCTGGAGCCCTCTCCGGAACACTGAAGCTTTCTTT. This codes for CAWSPLRNTEAFF.

A note on this clonotype: The junction departs from the called germline gene at one end, perhaps through a read error. V is TRBV7-8 and J is TRBJ2-1; TRBD1 matches 7 bases. Germline V gives CDR1 SGHVS, CDR2 FQNEAQ. The CDR3 spans 14 residues. CDR3 DNA: TGTGCCAGCAACTTAGACAGGGCCTACAATGAGCAGTTCTTC. This gives the protein CASNLDRAYNEQFF.

The CDR3 protein is CASQGGRLYNEQFF. In nucleotides, the CDR3 is TGTGCCAGCCAAGGGGGGCGACTATACAATGAGCAGTTCTTC. The chain recombines TRBV12-3 or TRBV12-4 with TRBJ2-1; D possibly matches TRBD1 or TRBD2 (6 bases each). The CDR3 is 14 residues long. V lost 8 bases and J 4 bases, leaving 15 bases between the germline ends.

This rearrangement joins TRBV5-1 to TRBJ2-3; D unresolved. Germline V gene lookup returns CDR1 SGHRS and CDR2 YFSETQ. Trimming took off 0 bases at V and 2 bases at J, with 7 bases between the two ends. CDR3 length: 14 residues. For the CDR3, the DNA is TGCGCCAGCAGCTTGGTAGTCCACACAGATACGCAGTATTTT. Encoded protein: CASSLVVHTDTQYF.

This clonotype was counted between two and nine times. The J gene is TRBJ2-1, the V gene TRBV29-1; D assignment may be TRBD1 or TRBD2 (5 bases each). The CDR3 sequence is 12 residues long. Trimming took off 4 bases at V and 10 bases at J, with 14 bases between the two ends. CDR1 SQVTM and CDR2 ANQGSEA come from the germline V gene. Here the CDR3 DNA reads TGCAGCGTTGGGTCTCGGGGCTGGGAGCAGTTCTTC. Amino acids: CSVGSRGWEQFF.

This chain links TRBV5-1 with TRBJ2-1; possibly TRBD2 for D (5 bases). Germline assignment: CDR1 SGHRS and CDR2 YFSETQ. Deletions cut 0 bases from V and 4 bases from J, with 11 bases between. This CDR3 has 15 residues. Written as DNA, the CDR3 is TGCGCCAGCAGCTTGGTACTGGGAGATTACAATGAGCAGTTCTTC. It encodes CASSLVLGDYNEQFF.

The genes are TRBV29-1 and TRBJ2-4, with D tentatively TRBD1 (5 bases). The germline V gene encodes CDR1 SQVTM and CDR2 ANQGSEA. The CDR3 covers 12 residues. Trimming removed 4 bases from V and 8 bases from J, with 12 bases in between. In DNA, the CDR3 is TGCAGCGTTGTAGGGGCTGAGGACATTCAGTACTTC. Translation gives CSVVGAEDIQYF.

V is TRBV4-3 and J is TRBJ2-2; D perhaps matches TRBD1 (6 bases). V was pared by 4 bases and J by 5 bases, with 17 bases between. In germline, CDR1 is LGHNA, CDR2 YSLEER. The CDR3 has 16 residues. The CDR3 DNA reads as TGCGCCAGCAGCCGTTTACAGGGTCGAGAGACCGGGGAGCTGTTTTTT. Amino acid sequence: CASSRLQGRETGELFF.

This clonotype came up a few times. The rearrangement uses TRBV28 and TRBJ2-2, with D tentatively TRBD1 (6 bases). This CDR3 is 15 amino acids long. The V gene's germline CDR1 is MDHEN and CDR2 SYDVKM. Trimming removed 3 bases at V and 1 base at J, with 9 bases between. CDR3 protein: CASSFQGLNTGELFF. As DNA, the CDR3 is TGTGCCAGCAGTTTTCAGGGGCTGAACACCGGGGAGCTGTTTTTT. The entire variable domain, with the rest obtained from reference TRBV28 and TRBJ2-2, is as follows: DVKVTQSSRYLVKRTGEKVFLECVQDMDHENMFWYRQDPGLGLRLIYFSYDVKMKEKGDIPEGYSVSREKKERFSLILESASTNQTSMYLCASSFQGLNTGELFFGEGSRLTVL.

This clonotype was detected only a few times. This rearrangement joins TRBV20-1 to TRBJ2-5; 8 bases fit TRBD2. V lost 4 bases, J lost 7 bases, and 11 bases stayed unmatched. This CDR3 contains 14 residues. Germline assignment: CDR1 DFQATT and CDR2 SNEGSKA (reference sequence). The CDR3: CSATPLGRDRTQYF. In DNA, the CDR3 is TGCAGTGCTACCCCGCTCGGGAGGGACCGGACCCAGTACTTC.